A selection of T cell receptor beta chains follows, all from one sample in a study of T cells after yellow fever vaccination. One entry per CDR3 protein, called by TCRdb with MiXCR from the 5' RACE reads. Here the sample spans over 300,000 distinct CDR3 sequences, roughly 4% being singletons. The sample here was PBMCs, taken 5 days after the yellow fever booster vaccination. The receptor source for this set is a man aged 18 to 30 who received the YFV17D yellow fever vaccine. CDR3s include the opening cysteine and the closing phenylalanine or tryptophan. The order of the fields is V gene, clone size, D gene, J gene, CDR3 protein, CDR3 DNA. A D gene is named only where the DNA matches it firmly. Only some rows state a clone size, as once, few, many or a class for expanded clones.

>TRBV2|many|TRBD1|TRBJ1-6
CASSGQGDVSPLHF
TGTGCCAGCAGCGGACAGGGGGACGTCTCACCCCTCCACTTT
>TRBV7-9|-|TRBD1|TRBJ1-1
CASSSYRTGRNTEAFF
TGTGCCAGCAGCTCATATAGGACAGGTCGTAACACTGAAGCTTTCTTT
>TRBV24-1|-|-|TRBJ1-2
CATSDAANYGYTF
TGTGCCACCAGTGATGCCGCTAACTATGGCTACACCTTC
>TRBV3-1|-|-|TRBJ2-6
CASSPGRFSGANVLTF
TGTGCCAGCAGCCCCGGCAGATTCTCTGGGGCCAACGTCCTGACTTTC
>TRBV20-1|many|-|TRBJ1-2
CSARTSGNYGYTF
TGCAGTGCGAGAACCAGTGGGAACTATGGCTACACCTTC
>TRBV4-1|-|-|TRBJ2-1
CASSRPRRGGGSYNEQFF
TGCGCCAGCAGCCGCCCTCGAAGGGGGGGGGGTTCCTACAATGAGCAGTTCTTC
>TRBV20-1|few|TRBD1|TRBJ1-5
CSAREGGVQPQHF
TGCAGTGCTAGGGAAGGGGGCGTCCAGCCCCAGCATTTT
>TRBV19|-|TRBD1|TRBJ1-5
CASSIGRDRGPNQPQHF
TGTGCCAGTAGTATAGGACGGGACAGGGGTCCCAATCAGCCCCAGCATTTT
>TRBV7-2|-|TRBD1|TRBJ2-1
CASSLGQGVFQQFF
TGTGCCAGCAGCCTAGGACAGGGCGTCTTTCAGCAGTTCTTC
>TRBV18|many|-|TRBJ1-5
CASSPEAGSQPQHF
TGTGCCAGCTCACCAGAGGCAGGGAGTCAGCCCCAGCATTTT
>TRBV10-3|few|-|TRBJ1-6
CATARDGNSPLHF
TGTGCCACCGCTCGGGACGGAAATTCACCCCTCCACTTT
>TRBV12-3/TRBV12-4|-|-|TRBJ2-7
CASRVGYEQYF
TGTGCCAGCAGGGTGGGCTACGAGCAGTACTTC
>TRBV4-3|few|-|TRBJ2-3
CASSQDGFPRPQYF
TGCGCCAGCAGCCAAGATGGGTTTCCTCGCCCGCAGTATTTT
>TRBV20-1|few|-|TRBJ2-7
CSAPTGTVYLEQYF
TGCAGTGCTCCGACCGGGACGGTGTATCTCGAGCAGTACTTC
>TRBV5-1|few|-|TRBJ1-1
CASSPSPVGANTEAFF
TGCGCCAGCAGCCCCAGCCCGGTGGGGGCGAACACTGAAGCTTTCTTT
>TRBV18|-|TRBD1|TRBJ1-3
CASSQQGATGNTIYF
TGTGCCAGCTCGCAACAGGGGGCTACTGGAAACACCATATATTTT
>TRBV20-1|few|-|TRBJ1-3
CSARRSSGNTIYF
TGCAGTGCTAGACGAAGCTCTGGAAACACCATATATTTT
>TRBV3-1|-|TRBD1|TRBJ2-1
CASSQSDRDNEQFF
TGTGCCAGCAGCCAGTCGGACAGGGACAATGAGCAGTTCTTC
>TRBV4-1|many|TRBD1|TRBJ2-3
CASSQDKGQGVPDTQYF
TGCGCCAGCAGCCAAGATAAAGGACAGGGAGTACCAGATACGCAGTATTTT
>TRBV6-2/TRBV6-3|-|-|TRBJ1-6
CASSSEGFYNSPLHF
TGTGCCAGCAGTTCGGAAGGATTCTATAATTCACCCCTCCACTTT
>TRBV10-3|-|TRBD1|TRBJ2-3
CAISQTGGTDTQYF
TGTGCCATCAGTCAGACAGGGGGAACAGATACGCAGTATTTT
>TRBV7-9|-|TRBD2|TRBJ2-1
CAGGTGDYSYNEQFF
TGTGCCGGCGGCACCGGGGACTACTCCTACAATGAGCAGTTCTTC
>TRBV20-1|-|TRBD2|TRBJ2-7
CSASTSGSYEQYF
TGCAGTGCTAGTACTAGCGGGTCCTACGAGCAGTACTTC
>TRBV4-3|many|-|TRBJ2-2
CASSQEARGRTGELFF
TGCGCCAGCAGCCAAGAAGCCCGGGGGCGCACCGGGGAGCTGTTTTTT